The subject of this entry is one T cell receptor beta chain. Its antigen is unknown. Documented time point: week 35, safety follow-up. In the vaccine, a single dose held 300 ug of the mutant IDH1 20-mer peptide, along with topical imiquimod. The sample originates from a study of a mutant IDH1 vaccine in newly diagnosed glioma. Germline V lookup: CDR1 LNHDA, CDR2 SQIVND (reference sequence). Trimming stripped 5 bases from V and 5 bases from J, with 12 bases between. CDR3 size: 13 residues. Measured with immunoSEQ multiplex PCR; TCRdb has only the in-frame clones, and not every one. This table holds 73,000 or so clones, approximately 88% found once.

The chain employs TRBV19 and TRBJ1-1, with D possibly matching TRBD1 (6 bases). This sample comprised PBMCs, obtained from a glioma patient whose treatment included an IDH1 peptide vaccine. This sequence originates from a man aged 18 to 35 with glioma. CDR3 bases: TGTGCCAGTAGTTCCCGCACAGGGACTGAAGCTTTCTTT. It translates to CASSSRTGTEAFF.